Below, 32 T cell receptor beta chains from the same sample are listed, as sequenced in a study of T cell repertoires in cytomegalovirus infection. A single record per CDR3 protein comes from TCRdb applying MiXCR to the reads. The sample holds more than 400,000 distinct CDR3 sequences, around 27% seen once. Source material: PBMCs. Source of these receptors: a human donor in good health (CMV status not recorded). Some clones in this sample may be carry-over from other donors' samples.

The CDR3 sequence: CASSGARGATGELFF. CDR3 bases: TGTGCCAGCAGTGGGGCAAGGGGGGCAACCGGGGAGCTGTTTTTT. The genes are TRBV6-8 and TRBJ2-2; D may be TRBD1 or TRBD2 (6 bases each). This CDR3 has 15 residues. The V and J ends lost 5 bases and 5 bases respectively, with 15 bases between them. Per the germline V gene, CDR1 is MNHGY and CDR2 is SAAAGT.

This clonotype was found a few times. CDR3 coding DNA: TGTGCCAGCAGCTTAGGTTCAGGGGGCGCAGACGAGCAGTACTTC. Its protein product is CASSLGSGGADEQYF. The rearrangement uses TRBV7-2 and TRBJ2-7; 8 nucleotides align to TRBD1. Germline-derived CDR1 and CDR2 are SGHTA and FQGNSA. V gave up 1 base and J gave up 5 bases; unmatched junction bases: 7. There are 15 residues in the CDR3.

This clonotype appeared once. CDR3 region: CATSRDIMRREQYF. In DNA, the CDR3 is TGTGCCACCAGCAGAGACATCATGAGGAGGGAGCAGTACTTC. This chain links TRBV15 with TRBJ2-7, with D possibly matching TRBD2 (5 bases). The germline V gene encodes CDR1 LNHNV and CDR2 YYDKDF (reference sequence). V dropped 0 bases and J dropped 7 bases, with 13 bases sitting between them. The CDR3 runs 14 residues.

There are a few counts of this clonotype. This rearrangement joins TRBV6-1 to TRBJ1-1; perhaps TRBD1 as D (6 bases). This CDR3 has 13 amino acids. Germline values: CDR1 MNHNS, CDR2 SASEGT. V lost 6 bases and J lost 8, with 16 bases in between. CDR3 DNA: TGTGCCAGCAGGCGTGGGGGGGGCCCGGAAGCTTTCTTT. This encodes CASRRGGGPEAFF.

As for this clonotype: A clone one base away is much larger, so this may be a read error. The limits of the CDR3 on the DNA are not certain, so only TCRdb's listed CDR3 is given. This chain connects TRBV27 to TRBJ1-2. Looked up from germline, CDR1 is MNHEY and CDR2 is SMNVEV (reference sequence). The CDR3 is 13 amino acids long, termini counted. CDR3 region: CASSLRFGYGNTF.

This clonotype was recorded a few times. The gene calls are TRBV6-2 or TRBV6-3 and TRBJ2-3; D gene unclear. Trimming took off 4 bases at V and 0 bases at J, with 20 bases between the two ends. The CDR3 runs 18 residues. Germline lookup yields CDR1 MNHEY and CDR2 SVGEGT. CDR3: CASSSSWSDLRSTDTQYF. The CDR3 nucleotides are TGTGCCAGCAGTTCGTCGTGGTCCGACCTACGTAGCACAGATACGCAGTATTTT.

This clonotype has ten or more counts. This chain uses TRBV19 with TRBJ1-1, with unresolved D. V lost 8 bases and J lost 4, with 17 bases in between. CDR1 and CDR2 (germline): LNHDA, SQIVND (reference sequence). The CDR3 covers 14 residues. The CDR3 loop is CASSVRREGTEAFF. In nucleotides, the CDR3 is TGTGCCAGTTCGGTTAGGAGAGAGGGCACTGAAGCTTTCTTT.

This clonotype was counted a few times. The V call is TRBV27, the J call TRBJ2-7; 7 bases agree with TRBD2. This CDR3 comprises 16 residues. V was clipped by 0 bases and J by 1 base; unmatched bases: 6. CDR1 MNHEY and CDR2 SMNVEV come from the germline V gene (reference sequence). CDR3 region: CASSLSGGPLSYEQYF. The CDR3 DNA sequence: TGTGCCAGCAGTTTATCGGGAGGGCCGTTATCCTACGAGCAGTACTTC.

In its sample, this clonotype was seen many times. The rearrangement uses TRBV7-2 and TRBJ2-7; D gene uncertain. CDR3 length equals 15 residues. Germline V gives CDR1 SGHTA, CDR2 FQGNSA. Deletions cut 0 bases from V and 1 base from J, with 10 bases between. CDR3 residues: CASSLARFSSYEQYF. In DNA form, the CDR3 reads TGTGCCAGCAGCTTAGCGCGTTTCTCATCCTACGAGCAGTACTTC. Based on the CDR3 plus reference TRBV7-2 and TRBJ2-7, the full variable domain is GAGVSQSPSNKVTEKGKDVELRCDPISGHTALYWYRQSLGQGLEFLIYFQGNSAPDKSGLPSDRFSAERTGGSVSTLTIQRTQQEDSAVYLCASSLARFSSYEQYFGPGTRLTVT.

This clonotype turned up a few times. This chain joins TRBV20-1 and TRBJ2-7, with D possibly called TRBD1 or TRBD2 (6 bases each). This CDR3 has 15 residues. The germline V and J ends were trimmed by 4 bases and 5 bases, with 21 bases remaining between them. Per the germline V gene, CDR1 is DFQATT and CDR2 is SNEGSKA (reference sequence). The CDR3 sequence is CSATGGPYGSHEQYF. CDR3 DNA: TGCAGTGCTACTGGGGGGCCGTACGGGAGCCACGAGCAGTACTTC.

The gene calls are TRBV23-1 and TRBJ1-1, with unresolved D. TRBV23-1 is annotated as an ORF whose role is uncertain. The V gene lost 3 bases and the J gene lost 7 bases, with 6 bases spanning the gap. The CDR3 has 11 amino acids. CDR3 protein: CASSQGFEAFF. CDR3 coding DNA: TGCGCCAGCAGTCAGGGCTTTGAAGCTTTCTTT.

J is TRBJ1-5 and V is TRBV28; maybe TRBD1 (5 bases). The germline V gene has CDR1 MDHEN and CDR2 SYDVKM. The V end lost 6 bases, the J end lost 0 bases, and 18 bases lay between the germline ends. The CDR3 has 17 residues. CDR3 protein: CASRGAGLSLSNQPQHF. The CDR3 DNA sequence: TGTGCCAGCAGAGGGGCAGGGTTAAGCCTTAGCAATCAGCCCCAGCATTTT.

In this sample, this clonotype turned up many times. This chain joins TRBV7-9 and TRBJ2-1; TRBD2 matches at 13 bases. The CDR3 is made up of 15 amino acids. The ends lost 8 bases at V and 9 bases at J; junction bases unmatched: 10. Germline V CDR1 and CDR2: SEHNR, FQNEAQ (reference sequence). CDR3 in amino acids: CASQRGLAGEGEQFF. For the CDR3, the DNA is TGTGCCAGCCAGAGAGGACTAGCGGGAGAGGGTGAGCAGTTCTTC. Supplemented by reference TRBV7-9 and TRBJ2-1, the full variable domain reads DTGVSQNPRHKITKRGQNVTFRCDPISEHNRLYWYRQTLGQGPEFLTYFQNEAQLEKSRLLSDRFSAERPKGSFSTLEIQRTEQGDSAMYLCASQRGLAGEGEQFFGPGTRLTVL.

CDR3 in DNA: TGCGCCAGCAGCCAAGAAAAGCCGGCGGCGGGCACAGATACGCAGTATTTT. It translates to CASSQEKPAAGTDTQYF. The chain has TRBV4-3 and TRBJ2-3; unclear D gene. The CDR3 totals 17 residues. Trimming shortened V by 0 bases and J by 1 base, and 14 bases separated the two germline ends. Germline values: CDR1 LGHNA, CDR2 YSLEER.

The chain links TRBV5-6 to TRBJ1-2; D call uncertain. The ends were cut back, 0 bases at V and 12 bases at J, with 18 bases in the middle. The CDR3 contains 14 residues. Germline assignment: CDR1 SGHDT and CDR2 YYEEEE. CDR3 in DNA: TGTGCCAGCAGCTTGGTCATCGCCGGAGACGGCGACACCTTC. This gives the protein CASSLVIAGDGDTF.

The table lists this clonotype with a few counts. V gene TRBV14 combines with J gene TRBJ2-7; 8 nucleotides line up with TRBD1. The trim removed 0 bases at V and 2 bases at J, leaving 6 bases unmatched. Germline V CDR1 and CDR2: SGHDN, FVKESK. The CDR3 length is 16 residues. The CDR3 here is CASSQDGAGGPYEQYV. The CDR3 DNA sequence: TGTGCCAGCAGCCAAGACGGGGCAGGGGGCCCCTACGAGCAGTACGTC.

The CDR3 reads CSVEDQSWPGIISEQYF. The CDR3 DNA reads TGCAGCGTTGAAGATCAATCGTGGCCAGGGATCATCTCCGAGCAGTACTTC. V gene TRBV29-1 combines with J gene TRBJ2-7; D perhaps matches TRBD1 (5 bases). Germline V lookup: CDR1 SQVTM, CDR2 ANQGSEA. Trimming took 0 bases from V and 6 from J, leaving 24 bases between them. CDR3 length: 17 amino acids.

This clonotype was detected ten times or more. This chain's CDR3 is CASSYSRAGGDEQFF. The CDR3 nucleotides read TGTGCCAGCAGCTACTCTCGAGCGGGAGGGGATGAGCAGTTCTTC. This chain joins TRBV7-8 and TRBJ2-1; 10 nucleotides line up with TRBD2. The CDR3 contains 15 residues. Germline values: CDR1 SGHVS, CDR2 FQNEAQ. The junction had 8 bases not matched to a gene; V was cut back by 4 bases and J by 8 bases. Supplemented by reference TRBV7-8 and TRBJ2-1, the full variable domain reads GAGVSQSPRYKVAKRGQDVALRCDPISGHVSLFWYQQALGQGPEFLTYFQNEAQLDKSGLPSDRFFAERPEGSVSTLKIQRTQQEDSAVYLCASSYSRAGGDEQFFGPGTRLTVL.

This clonotype was seen more than once but under ten times. The V call is TRBV19, the J call TRBJ2-1, with 9 bases fitting TRBD2. Germline CDR1 LNHDA, CDR2 SQIVND (reference sequence). V lost 5 bases to trimming and J lost 7 bases; unmatched junction nucleotides: 21. This CDR3 spans 19 amino acids. The DNA of the CDR3 is TGTGCCAGTAGTCCCGGCGTAGTGGGATTCGAGGGACTAGCAAATGAGCAGTTCTTC. Translated, it gives CASSPGVVGFEGLANEQFF.

V and J are TRBV24-1 and TRBJ1-2, with 9 bases matching TRBD1. J was trimmed by 7 bases and V by 3 bases; bases with no gene match: 8. The CDR3 has 15 amino acids. Germline V CDR1 and CDR2: KGHDR, SFDVKD. The CDR3 bases are TGTGCCACCAGTGATGGGGGACAGGGCCAGGGTGGCTACACCTTC. Amino acid sequence: CATSDGGQGQGGYTF.

This clonotype was counted between two and nine times. The rearrangement uses TRBV6-5 and TRBJ2-2; tentative D call: TRBD1 (5 bases). Germline-derived CDR1 and CDR2 are MNHEY and SVGAGI. The CDR3 is made up of 15 amino acids. The germline V and J ends were trimmed by 0 bases and 3 bases, with 8 bases remaining between them. The CDR3 is CASSYSGVDTGELFF. The CDR3 DNA sequence: TGTGCCAGCAGTTACTCAGGGGTGGACACCGGGGAGCTGTTTTTT.

CDR3 sequence (DNA): TGTGCCAGCTCGGGTGGATCACACCAAGAGACCCAGTACTTC. It codes for CASSGGSHQETQYF. This rearrangement joins TRBV2 to TRBJ2-5; D is ambiguous. The germline CDR1 and CDR2 sequences are SNHLY and FYNNEI. Trimming removed 8 bases at V and 0 bases at J, with 13 bases between. This CDR3 comprises 14 residues.

There are a few counts of this clonotype. The chain links TRBV6-2 or TRBV6-3 to TRBJ2-2; D is undetermined. Germline values: CDR1 MNHEY, CDR2 SVGEGT. The CDR3 has 15 amino acids. Trimming stripped 6 bases from V and 1 base from J, with 12 bases between. CDR3 in DNA: TGTGCCAGCAGCAGCCACCGAGAGAACACCGGGGAGCTGTTTTTT. It is translated as CASSSHRENTGELFF.

This clonotype was picked up many times. The chain combines TRBV6-2 or TRBV6-3 with TRBJ2-1; D possibly corresponds to TRBD2 (5 bases). Germline V lookup: CDR1 MNHEY, CDR2 SVGEGT. The CDR3 length is 11 residues. V was shortened by 6 bases and J by 7 bases, with 7 bases between the two germline ends. Written as DNA, the CDR3 is TGTGCCAGCAGCTCGGGGAATGAGCAGTTCTTC. Its translation is CASSSGNEQFF.

This chain uses TRBV29-1 with TRBJ1-1; D ambiguous. The V gene's germline CDR1 is SQVTM and CDR2 ANQGSEA. The CDR3 has 13 residues. Between the trimmed V and J ends, which lost 6 bases and 0 bases, there was a span of 11 bases. In DNA, the CDR3 is TGCAGCGTGGAAACGTATATGAACACTGAAGCTTTCTTT. Translating gives CSVETYMNTEAFF.

The chain uses TRBV7-6 and TRBJ2-1, with D tentatively TRBD2 (5 bases). The V gene's germline CDR1 is SGHVS and CDR2 FNYEAQ. This CDR3 contains 15 residues. V lost 2 bases and J lost 3, with 11 bases in between. The CDR3 reads CASSLLQTSYNEQFF. The CDR3 coding sequence is TGTGCCAGCAGCTTACTCCAAACTAGCTACAATGAGCAGTTCTTC. The full variable domain, in which reference TRBV7-6 and TRBJ2-1 provide the parts outside the CDR3, is GAGVSQSPRYKVTKRGQDVALRCDPISGHVSLYWYRQALGQGPEFLTYFNYEAQQDKSGLPNDRFSAERPEGSISTLTIQRTEQRDSAMYRCASSLLQTSYNEQFFGPGTRLTVL.

The chain combines TRBV19 with TRBJ2-7; 7 bases are a match to TRBD1. The ends lost 10 bases at V and 5 bases at J; junction bases unmatched: 11. The CDR3 contains 13 residues. Germline V gene lookup returns CDR1 LNHDA and CDR2 SQIVND (reference sequence). CDR3 sequence: CATNDRAEDEQYF. For the CDR3, the DNA is TGTGCCACCAATGACAGGGCGGAGGACGAGCAGTACTTC.

This clonotype has more than one count but fewer than ten. J is TRBJ2-1 and V is TRBV15; D gene unclear. V lost 6 bases, J lost 1 base, and 7 bases lay in between. The CDR3 loop spans 13 amino acids. Germline V CDR1 and CDR2: LNHNV, YYDKDF (reference sequence). CDR3 bases: TGTGCCACCAGAGGGTCGTCCTACAATGAGCAGTTCTTC. This gives the protein CATRGSSYNEQFF.

As regards this clonotype: The junction differs from germline at one of its ends, possibly a read error. The rearrangement links TRBV20-1 to TRBJ2-7, with D perhaps matching TRBD2 (6 bases). Germline V gene lookup returns CDR1 DFQATT and CDR2 SNEGSKA (reference sequence). CDR3 size: 8 residues. The CDR3 sequence: CSASRLEF. CDR3 DNA: TGCAGTGCTAGTAGACTAGAATTC.

V usage is TRBV7-9 and J usage is TRBJ2-1, with 11 bases matching TRBD2. In germline, CDR1 is SEHNR, CDR2 FQNEAQ (reference sequence). V lost 5 bases, J lost 4 bases, and 4 bases stayed unmatched. The CDR3 has 15 residues. The CDR3 DNA follows: TGTGCCAGCAGCCCAGCTAGCGGGAGGTACAATGAGCAGTTCTTC. Protein product: CASSPASGRYNEQFF.

The chain combines TRBV7-6 with TRBJ1-2, with 11 bases that match TRBD1. The length of the CDR3 is 16 residues. Trimming took 5 bases from V and 4 from J; bases not matched to a gene: 9. Germline assignment: CDR1 SGHVS and CDR2 FNYEAQ. In nucleotides, the CDR3 is TGTGCCAGCAGCAGGAACTCCGGGACAGGGGGCTATGGCTACACCTTC. Translating it yields CASSRNSGTGGYGYTF.

The chain couples TRBV6-6 to TRBJ2-7; 9 nucleotides align to TRBD2. Germline V CDR1 and CDR2: MNHNY, SVGAGI (reference sequence). Losses at the gene ends were 4 bases for V and 4 bases for J; bases not matched to a gene: 5. This CDR3 contains 14 residues. CDR3 amino acids: CASSSHSGSYEQYF. CDR3 nucleotides: TGTGCCAGCAGTTCGCATAGCGGGAGTTACGAGCAGTACTTC.